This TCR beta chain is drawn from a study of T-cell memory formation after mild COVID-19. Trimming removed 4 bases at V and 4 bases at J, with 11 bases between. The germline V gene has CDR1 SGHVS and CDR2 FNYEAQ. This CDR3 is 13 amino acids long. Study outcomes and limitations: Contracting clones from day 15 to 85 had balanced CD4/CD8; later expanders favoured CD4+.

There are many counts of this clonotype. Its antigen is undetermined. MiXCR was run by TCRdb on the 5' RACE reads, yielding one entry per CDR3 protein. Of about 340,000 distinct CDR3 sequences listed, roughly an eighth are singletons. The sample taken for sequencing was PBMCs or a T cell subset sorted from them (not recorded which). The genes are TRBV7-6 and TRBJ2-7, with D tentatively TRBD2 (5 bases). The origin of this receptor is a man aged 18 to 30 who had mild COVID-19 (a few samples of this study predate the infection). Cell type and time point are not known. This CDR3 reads CASSSTTGYEQYF. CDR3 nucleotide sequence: TGTGCCAGCAGCTCCACCACGGGGTACGAGCAGTACTTC.